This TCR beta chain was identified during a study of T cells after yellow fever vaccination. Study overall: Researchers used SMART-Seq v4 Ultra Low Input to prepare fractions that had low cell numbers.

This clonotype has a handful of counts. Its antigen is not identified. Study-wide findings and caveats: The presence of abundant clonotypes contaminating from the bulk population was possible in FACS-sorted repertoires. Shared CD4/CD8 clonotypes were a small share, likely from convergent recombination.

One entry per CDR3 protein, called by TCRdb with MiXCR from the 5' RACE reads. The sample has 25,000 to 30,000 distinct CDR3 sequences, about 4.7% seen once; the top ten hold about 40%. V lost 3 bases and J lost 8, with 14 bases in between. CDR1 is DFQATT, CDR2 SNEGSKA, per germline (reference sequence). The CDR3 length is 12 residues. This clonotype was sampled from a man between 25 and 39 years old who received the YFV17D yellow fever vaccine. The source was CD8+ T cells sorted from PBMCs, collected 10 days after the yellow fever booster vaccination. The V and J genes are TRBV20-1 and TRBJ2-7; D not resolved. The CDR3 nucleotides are TGCAGTGCTAGTGATGGCCGAGAAAAGCAGTACTTC. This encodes CSASDGREKQYF.